One sample yielded the 7 T cell receptor beta chains listed below, sequenced in a study of blood T cell repertoires in COVID-19. The assay was immunoSEQ multiplex PCR, and TCRdb's table has in-frame clones only and misses some. In the table there are 300,000 to 400,000 clones, roughly 85% of which are singletons. Specimen: peripheral blood. Receptors originate from a human donor in a cohort sampled during active COVID-19.

V and J are TRBV6-5 and TRBJ2-2, with D possibly TRBD1 on 5 matching bases. CDR3 length equals 13 residues. Trimming left V 8 bases short and J 4 bases short, with 11 bases between. Germline-derived CDR1 and CDR2 are MNHEY and SVGAGI. DNA of the CDR3: TGTGCCAGCTCCGGTAGGGGCACCGGGGAGCTGTTTTTT. Its protein is CASSGRGTGELFF.

J is TRBJ1-1 and V is TRBV19, with a weak D call TRBD1 (6 bases). The CDR3 sequence is 17 residues long. CDR1 is LNHDA and CDR2 is SQIVND in the germline V gene (reference sequence). Trimming stripped 4 bases from V and 0 bases from J, with 18 bases between. The chain's CDR3 is CASSTLNRVDMNTEAFF. DNA of the CDR3: TGTGCCAGTAGTACCTTAAACAGGGTTGATATGAACACTGAAGCTTTCTTT.

The chain employs TRBV7-3 and TRBJ2-1; 8 nucleotides line up with TRBD2. The CDR3 totals 13 residues. Germline lookup yields CDR1 SGHTA and CDR2 FQGTGA. Trimming at V came to 3 bases and at J to 6 bases, leaving 1 base not matched to a gene. CDR3 loop: CASSFGTSNEQFF. As DNA, the CDR3 is TGTGCCAGCAGCTTTGGGACTAGCAATGAGCAGTTCTTC.

The chain has TRBV25-1 and TRBJ2-3; a weak D match, TRBD2 (7 bases). V shed 6 bases and J shed 5 bases, with 18 bases lying between them. The germline CDR1 and CDR2 sequences are MGHDK and SYGVNS. The CDR3 covers 15 residues. The CDR3 DNA follows: TGTGCCAGCAGCCTGGTGGGGGGGGCGGGAGATACGCAGTATTTT. Amino acid sequence: CASSLVGGAGDTQYF.

Worth noting for this clone: Here the CDR3 omits its conserved ending phenylalanine or tryptophan, so a read error is the likely source. Because the CDR3's place on the DNA is in doubt, the DNA is left out and the CDR3 is given as listed by TCRdb. The chain employs TRBV6-1 and TRBJ2-3; TRBD2 was called by the table and not checked on the DNA. The CDR3 has 11 residues if both end residues are counted. The germline CDR1 and CDR2 sequences are MNHNS and SASEGT. CDR3 amino acids: CASSEVAGAPL.

This clone is a singleton in its sample. CDR3 amino acids: CASSPRTLLAGGLYNEQFF. In nucleotides, the CDR3 is TGTGCCAGCTCACCGCGGACTTTACTAGCGGGGGGTCTCTACAATGAGCAGTTCTTC. The rearrangement uses TRBV18 and TRBJ2-1; 12 bases map to TRBD2. From germline, CDR1 is KGHSH and CDR2 LQKENI. CDR3 length: 19 amino acids. With 3 bases clipped from V and 3 bases from J, the junction kept 12 bases outside the gene matches.

The CDR3 DNA is TGTGCCAGCAGTGACCGACAGGGGGGGAACACTGAAGCTTTCTTT. Translating it yields CASSDRQGGNTEAFF. The chain joins TRBV2 to TRBJ1-1; 9 bases fit TRBD1. The CDR3 covers 15 residues. Germline V gene lookup returns CDR1 SNHLY and CDR2 FYNNEI. J was trimmed by 1 base and V by 3 bases; bases with no gene match: 3.